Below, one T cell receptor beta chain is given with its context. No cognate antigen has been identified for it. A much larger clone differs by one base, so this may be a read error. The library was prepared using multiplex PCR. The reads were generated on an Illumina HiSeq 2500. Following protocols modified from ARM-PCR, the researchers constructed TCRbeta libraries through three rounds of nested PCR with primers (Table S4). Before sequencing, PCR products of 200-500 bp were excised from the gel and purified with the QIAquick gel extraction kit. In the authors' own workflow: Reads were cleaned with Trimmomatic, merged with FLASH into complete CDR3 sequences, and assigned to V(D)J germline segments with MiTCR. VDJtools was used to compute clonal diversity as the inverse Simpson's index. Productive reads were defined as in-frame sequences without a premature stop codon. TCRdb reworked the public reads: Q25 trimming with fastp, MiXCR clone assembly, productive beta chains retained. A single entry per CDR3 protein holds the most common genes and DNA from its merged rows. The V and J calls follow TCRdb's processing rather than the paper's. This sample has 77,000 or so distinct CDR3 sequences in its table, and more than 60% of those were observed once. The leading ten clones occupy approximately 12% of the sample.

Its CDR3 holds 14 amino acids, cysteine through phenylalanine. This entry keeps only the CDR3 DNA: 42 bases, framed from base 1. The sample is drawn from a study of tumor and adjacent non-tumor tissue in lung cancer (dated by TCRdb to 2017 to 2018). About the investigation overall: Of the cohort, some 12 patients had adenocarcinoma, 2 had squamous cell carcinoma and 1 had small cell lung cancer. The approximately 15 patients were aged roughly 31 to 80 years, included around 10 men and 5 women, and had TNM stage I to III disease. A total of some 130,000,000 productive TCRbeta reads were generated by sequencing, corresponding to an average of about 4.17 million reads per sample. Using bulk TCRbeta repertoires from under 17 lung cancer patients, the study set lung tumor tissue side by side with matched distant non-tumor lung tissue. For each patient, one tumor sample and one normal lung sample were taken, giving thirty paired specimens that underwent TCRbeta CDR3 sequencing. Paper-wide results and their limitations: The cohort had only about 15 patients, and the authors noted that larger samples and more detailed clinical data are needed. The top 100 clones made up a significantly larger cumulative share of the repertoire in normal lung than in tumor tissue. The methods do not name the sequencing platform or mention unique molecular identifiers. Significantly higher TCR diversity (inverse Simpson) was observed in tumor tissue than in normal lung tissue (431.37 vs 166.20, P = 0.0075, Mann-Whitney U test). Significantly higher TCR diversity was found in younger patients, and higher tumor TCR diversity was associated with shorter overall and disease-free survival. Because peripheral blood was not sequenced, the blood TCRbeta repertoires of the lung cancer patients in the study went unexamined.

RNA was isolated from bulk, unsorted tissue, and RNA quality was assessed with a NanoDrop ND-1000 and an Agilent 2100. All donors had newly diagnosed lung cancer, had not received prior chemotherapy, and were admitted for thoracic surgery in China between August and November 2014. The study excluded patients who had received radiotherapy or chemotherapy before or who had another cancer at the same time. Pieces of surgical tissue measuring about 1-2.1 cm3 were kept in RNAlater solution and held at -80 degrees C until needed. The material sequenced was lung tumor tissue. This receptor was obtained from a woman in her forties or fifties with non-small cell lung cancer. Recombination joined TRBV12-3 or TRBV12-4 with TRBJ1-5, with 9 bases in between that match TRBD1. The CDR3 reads CASSLGTGVQPRHF. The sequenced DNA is TGTGCCAGCAGTTTAGGGACAGGGGTTCAGCCCCGGCATTTT.